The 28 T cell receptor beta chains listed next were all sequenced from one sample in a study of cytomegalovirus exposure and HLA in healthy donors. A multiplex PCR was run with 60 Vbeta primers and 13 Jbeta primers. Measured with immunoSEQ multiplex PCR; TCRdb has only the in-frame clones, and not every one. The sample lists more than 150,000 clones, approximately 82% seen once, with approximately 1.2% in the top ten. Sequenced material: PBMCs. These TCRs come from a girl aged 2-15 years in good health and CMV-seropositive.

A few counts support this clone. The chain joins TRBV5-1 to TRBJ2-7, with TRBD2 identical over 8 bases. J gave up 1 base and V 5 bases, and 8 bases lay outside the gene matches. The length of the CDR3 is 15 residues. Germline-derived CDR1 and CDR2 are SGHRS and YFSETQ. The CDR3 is CASSNSGSRSYEQYF. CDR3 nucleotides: TGCGCCAGCAGTAACAGCGGGAGTCGATCCTACGAGCAGTACTTC.

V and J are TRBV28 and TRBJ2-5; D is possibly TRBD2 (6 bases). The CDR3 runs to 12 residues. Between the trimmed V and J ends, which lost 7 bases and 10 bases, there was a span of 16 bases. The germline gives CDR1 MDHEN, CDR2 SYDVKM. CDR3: CASTPLGGFQYF. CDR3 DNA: TGTGCCAGCACTCCCCTGGGGGGATTCCAGTACTTC.

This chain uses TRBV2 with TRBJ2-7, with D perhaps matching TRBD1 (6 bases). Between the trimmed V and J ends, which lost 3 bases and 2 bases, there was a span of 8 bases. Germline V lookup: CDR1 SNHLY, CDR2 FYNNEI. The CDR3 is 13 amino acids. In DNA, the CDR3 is TGTGCCAGCAGTGAGGACAGAGCCTACGAGCAGTACTTC. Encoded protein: CASSEDRAYEQYF.

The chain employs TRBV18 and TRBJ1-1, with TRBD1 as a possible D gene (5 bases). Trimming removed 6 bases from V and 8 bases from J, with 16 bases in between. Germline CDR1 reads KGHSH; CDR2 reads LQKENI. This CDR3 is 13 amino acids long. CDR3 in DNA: TGTGCCAGCTCGCCCTTCGACAGACCCGAAGCTTTCTTT. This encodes CASSPFDRPEAFF.

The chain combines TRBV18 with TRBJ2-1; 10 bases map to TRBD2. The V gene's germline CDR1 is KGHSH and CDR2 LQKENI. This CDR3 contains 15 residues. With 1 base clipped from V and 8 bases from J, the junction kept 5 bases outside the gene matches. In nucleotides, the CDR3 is TGTGCCAGCTCACCACTAAGCGGGGGGGCCTATGAGCAGTTCTTC. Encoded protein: CASSPLSGGAYEQFF.

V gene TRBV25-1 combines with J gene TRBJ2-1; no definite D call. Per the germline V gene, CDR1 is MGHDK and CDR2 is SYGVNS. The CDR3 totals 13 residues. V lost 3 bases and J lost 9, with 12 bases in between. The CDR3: CASSDFLSGEQFF. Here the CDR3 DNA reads TGTGCCAGCAGTGATTTTCTGTCAGGTGAGCAGTTCTTC.

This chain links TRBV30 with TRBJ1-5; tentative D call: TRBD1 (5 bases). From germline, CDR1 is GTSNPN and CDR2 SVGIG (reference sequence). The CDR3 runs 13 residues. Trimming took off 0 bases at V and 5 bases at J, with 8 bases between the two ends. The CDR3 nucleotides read TGTGCCTGGAGTGTAGGGGCCGATCAGCCCCAGCATTTT. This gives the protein CAWSVGADQPQHF.

CDR3 in amino acids: CASRVTGQFYGYTF. As DNA, the CDR3 is TGTGCCAGCAGGGTGACGGGACAATTCTATGGCTACACCTTC. The chain links TRBV5-8 to TRBJ1-2, with D perhaps TRBD1 (6 bases). Germline CDR1 reads SGHTS; CDR2 reads YDEGEE. With 5 bases removed from V and 4 bases from J, the gap between germline ends came to 15 bases. The CDR3 is 14 residues long.

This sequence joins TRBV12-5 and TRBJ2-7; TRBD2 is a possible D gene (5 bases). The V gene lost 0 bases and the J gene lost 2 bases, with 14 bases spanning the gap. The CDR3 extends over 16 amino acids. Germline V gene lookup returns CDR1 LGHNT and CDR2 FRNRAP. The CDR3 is CASGLVLGGRPYEQYF. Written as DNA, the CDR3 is TGTGCTAGTGGTTTGGTACTTGGAGGCCGTCCCTACGAGCAGTACTTC.

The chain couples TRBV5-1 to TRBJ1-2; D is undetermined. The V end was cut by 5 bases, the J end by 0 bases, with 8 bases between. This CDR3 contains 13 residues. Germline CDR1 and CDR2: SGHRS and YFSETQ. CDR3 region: CASRAGTNYGYTF. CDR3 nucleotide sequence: TGCGCCAGCAGGGCAGGAACTAACTATGGCTACACCTTC.

The CDR3 DNA reads as TGTGCCAGCAGTTACGGGGTGGGGACTAGCACAGATACGCAGTATTTT. Translating it yields CASSYGVGTSTDTQYF. The rearrangement uses TRBV6-5 and TRBJ2-3; D perhaps matches TRBD2 (6 bases). Germline V lookup: CDR1 MNHEY, CDR2 SVGAGI. The CDR3 has 16 amino acids. V gave up 2 bases and J gave up 0 bases, with 12 bases separating them.

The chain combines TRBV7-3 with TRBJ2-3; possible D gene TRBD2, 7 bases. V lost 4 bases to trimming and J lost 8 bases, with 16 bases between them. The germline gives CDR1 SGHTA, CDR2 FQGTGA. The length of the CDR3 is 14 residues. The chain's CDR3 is CASSWGGGAGTQYF. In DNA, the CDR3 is TGTGCCAGCAGCTGGGGTGGGGGGGCTGGTACGCAGTATTTT.

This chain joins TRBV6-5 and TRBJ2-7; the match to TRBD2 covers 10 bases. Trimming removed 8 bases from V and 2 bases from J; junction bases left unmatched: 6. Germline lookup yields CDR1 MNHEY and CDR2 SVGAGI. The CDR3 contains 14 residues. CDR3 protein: CASRASGGTYEQYF. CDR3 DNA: TGTGCCAGCCGAGCTAGCGGGGGTACCTACGAGCAGTACTTC.

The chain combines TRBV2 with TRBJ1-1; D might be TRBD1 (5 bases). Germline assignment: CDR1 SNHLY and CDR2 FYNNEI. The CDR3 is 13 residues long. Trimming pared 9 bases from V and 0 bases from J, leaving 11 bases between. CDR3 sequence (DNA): TGTGCCAGGACAGCTTATATGAACACTGAAGCTTTCTTT. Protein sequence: CARTAYMNTEAFF.

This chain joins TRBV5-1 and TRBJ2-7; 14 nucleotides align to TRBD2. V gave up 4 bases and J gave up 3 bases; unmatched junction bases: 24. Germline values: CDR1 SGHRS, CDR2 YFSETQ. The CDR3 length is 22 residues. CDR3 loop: CASSVLPGPGLAGVTQNYEQYF. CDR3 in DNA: TGCGCCAGCAGCGTGCTGCCCGGACCGGGACTAGCGGGAGTAACCCAAAACTACGAGCAGTACTTC.

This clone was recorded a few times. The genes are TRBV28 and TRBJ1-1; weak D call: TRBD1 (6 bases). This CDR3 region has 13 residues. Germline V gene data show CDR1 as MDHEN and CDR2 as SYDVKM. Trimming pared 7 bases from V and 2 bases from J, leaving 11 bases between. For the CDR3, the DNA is TGTGCCAGCACCATACAGGGTAACACTGAAGCTTTCTTT. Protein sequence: CASTIQGNTEAFF.

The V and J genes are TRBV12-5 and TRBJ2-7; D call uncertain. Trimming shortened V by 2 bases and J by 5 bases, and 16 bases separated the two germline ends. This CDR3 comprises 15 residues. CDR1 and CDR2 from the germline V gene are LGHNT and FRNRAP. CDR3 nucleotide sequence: TGTGCTAGTGGTTTGTACGGGTTGAGTGAAGACGAGCAGTACTTC. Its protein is CASGLYGLSEDEQYF.

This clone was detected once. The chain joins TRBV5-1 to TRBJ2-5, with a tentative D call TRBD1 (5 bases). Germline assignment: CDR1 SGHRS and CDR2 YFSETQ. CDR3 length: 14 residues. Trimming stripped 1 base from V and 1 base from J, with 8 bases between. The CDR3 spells CASSLRQFQETQYF. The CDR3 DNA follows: TGCGCCAGCAGCTTGCGACAGTTCCAAGAGACCCAGTACTTC.

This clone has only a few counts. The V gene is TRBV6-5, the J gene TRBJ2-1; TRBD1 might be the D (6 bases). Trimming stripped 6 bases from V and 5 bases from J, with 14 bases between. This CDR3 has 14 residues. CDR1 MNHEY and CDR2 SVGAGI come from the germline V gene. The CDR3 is CASSRRDIHNEQFF. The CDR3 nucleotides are TGTGCCAGCAGCCGTCGGGACATACACAATGAGCAGTTCTTC.

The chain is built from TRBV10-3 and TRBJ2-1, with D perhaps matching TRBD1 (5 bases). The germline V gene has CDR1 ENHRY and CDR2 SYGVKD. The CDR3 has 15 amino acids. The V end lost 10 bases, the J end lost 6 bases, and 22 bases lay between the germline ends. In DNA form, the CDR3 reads TGTGCCACCGTCGTCAGGGTCTCGGTTTCCAATGAGCAGTTCTTC. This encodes CATVVRVSVSNEQFF.

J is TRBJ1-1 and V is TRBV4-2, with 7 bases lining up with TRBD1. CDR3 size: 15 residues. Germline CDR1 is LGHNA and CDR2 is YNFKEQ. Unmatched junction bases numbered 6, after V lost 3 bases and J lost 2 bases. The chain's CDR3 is CASSHSDRTNTEAFF. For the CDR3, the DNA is TGTGCCAGCAGCCATTCGGACAGGACCAACACTGAAGCTTTCTTT.

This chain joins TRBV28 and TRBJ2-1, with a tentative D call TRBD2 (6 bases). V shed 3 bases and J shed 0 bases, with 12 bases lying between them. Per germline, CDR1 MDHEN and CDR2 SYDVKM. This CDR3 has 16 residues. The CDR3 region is CASSFSGGSSYNEQFF. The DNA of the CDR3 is TGTGCCAGCAGTTTTAGCGGAGGGAGCTCCTACAATGAGCAGTTCTTC.

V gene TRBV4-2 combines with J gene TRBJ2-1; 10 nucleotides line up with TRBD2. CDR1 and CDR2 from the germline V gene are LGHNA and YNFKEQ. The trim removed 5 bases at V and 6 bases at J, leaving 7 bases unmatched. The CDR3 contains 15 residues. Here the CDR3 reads CASSALAGEINEQFF. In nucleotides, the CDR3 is TGTGCCAGCAGCGCCCTAGCGGGAGAGATCAATGAGCAGTTCTTC.

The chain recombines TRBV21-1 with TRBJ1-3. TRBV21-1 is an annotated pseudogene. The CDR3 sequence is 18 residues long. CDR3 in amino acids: CASSIRGEGVHSGNTIYF. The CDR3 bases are TGTGCCAGCAGCATCCGGGGGGAGGGGGTCCACTCTGGAAACACCATATATTTT.

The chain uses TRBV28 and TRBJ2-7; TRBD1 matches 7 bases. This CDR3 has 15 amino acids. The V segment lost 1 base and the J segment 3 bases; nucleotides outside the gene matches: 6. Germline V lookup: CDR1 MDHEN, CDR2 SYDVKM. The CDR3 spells CASSLFGTENYEQYF. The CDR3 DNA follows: TGTGCCAGCAGTTTATTCGGGACAGAAAACTACGAGCAGTACTTC.

The CDR3 bases are TGTGCCAGCAGTTTACAGGGGGTAGTTCTCTCCTACAATGAGCAGTTCTTC. Amino acids: CASSLQGVVLSYNEQFF. V and J are TRBV27 and TRBJ2-1, with 7 nucleotides matching TRBD1. Germline V gene data show CDR1 as MNHEY and CDR2 as SMNVEV (reference sequence). The CDR3 is 17 amino acids. The trim removed 2 bases at V and 0 bases at J, leaving 7 bases unmatched.

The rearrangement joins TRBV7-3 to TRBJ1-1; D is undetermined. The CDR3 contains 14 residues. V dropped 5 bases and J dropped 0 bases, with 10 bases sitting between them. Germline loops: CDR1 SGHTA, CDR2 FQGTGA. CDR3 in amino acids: CASSPSGVNTEAFF. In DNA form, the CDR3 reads TGTGCCAGCAGCCCCAGCGGGGTGAACACTGAAGCTTTCTTT.

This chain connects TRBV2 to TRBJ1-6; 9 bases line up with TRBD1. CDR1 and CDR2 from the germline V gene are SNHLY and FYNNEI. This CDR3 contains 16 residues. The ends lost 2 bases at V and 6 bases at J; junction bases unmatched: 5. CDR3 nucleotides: TGTGCCAGCAGTGAACCCCGGGACAGGGTTAATTCACCCCTCCACTTT. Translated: CASSEPRDRVNSPLHF.